This T cell receptor (beta chain) was identified during a study of identifying expanded T cells in peripheral blood. Whole-study findings and limits: Over two and four weeks, about 15 and 18 clones changed, versus roughly 1.2 between replicates.

With respect to this clone: Its antigen is not identified.

V was shortened by 1 base and J by 4 bases, with 11 bases between the two germline ends. The germline CDR1 and CDR2 sequences are SGHTA and FQGNSA. The CDR3 loop spans 15 amino acids. Healthy donors had no documented immune events, such as infections, while sampled. Profiling relied on immunoSEQ multiplex PCR, and the TCRdb table lists in-frame clones only, not all of them. The table lists 80,000 or so clones, just under 85% of them singletons. The chain carries TRBV7-2 and TRBJ2-1; the D gene is possibly TRBD2 (5 bases). The sample taken for sequencing was blood. The sequence came from a person aged 18 to 75 in good health. The CDR3 region has the DNA TGTGCCAGCAGCTTAGATCGGGGATCTTACAATGAGCAGTTCTTC. Its translation: CASSLDRGSYNEQFF.